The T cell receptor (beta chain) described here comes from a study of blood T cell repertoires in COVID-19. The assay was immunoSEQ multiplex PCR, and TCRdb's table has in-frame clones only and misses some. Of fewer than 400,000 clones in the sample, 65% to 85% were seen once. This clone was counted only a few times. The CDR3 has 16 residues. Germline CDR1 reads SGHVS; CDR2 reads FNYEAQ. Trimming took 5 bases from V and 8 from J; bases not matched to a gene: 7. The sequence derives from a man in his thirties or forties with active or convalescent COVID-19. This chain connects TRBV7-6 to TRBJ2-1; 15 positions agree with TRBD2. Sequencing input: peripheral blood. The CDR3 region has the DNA TGTGCCAGCAGCCTAGGGGGACTAGCGGGGGGACATGAGCAGTTCTTC. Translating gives CASSLGGLAGGHEQFF.